Listed here are 14 T cell receptor beta chains from one sample, sequenced in a study of T-cell reconstitution after alpha-beta-depleted transplantation in children. TCRbeta library construction was performed incorporating unique molecular identifiers. Each CDR3 protein is one row after TCRdb ran MiXCR on the PCR reads. The sample carries 600,000 to 700,000 distinct CDR3 sequences, approximately 16% recorded once. The starting material was PBMCs from the stem cell graft donor, obtained from the stem cell graft. The receptors shown here come from a human donor who donated a stem cell graft to a child with acute myeloid leukemia.

The chain is built from TRBV11-2 and TRBJ2-1; D may be TRBD2 (7 bases). Germline loops: CDR1 SGHAT, CDR2 FQNNGV. V dropped 3 bases and J dropped 9 bases, with 15 bases sitting between them. The CDR3 loop spans 14 amino acids. CDR3 DNA sequence: TGTGCCAGCAGCTTCGATTCGGGGGGCCGTGAGCAGTTCTTC. Its protein product is CASSFDSGGREQFF.

This sequence joins TRBV24-1 and TRBJ2-1; TRBD2 agrees at 13 bases. V shed 0 bases and J 2 bases; nucleotides not matched to a gene: 6. Germline V CDR1 and CDR2: KGHDR, SFDVKD. CDR3 length: 19 residues. The CDR3 coding sequence is TGTGCCACCAGTGATTTGCAAACTAGCGGGGGGGCAACCTACAATGAGCAGTTCTTC. Residues: CATSDLQTSGGATYNEQFF.

This clonotype was seen ten or more times. The J gene is TRBJ2-3, the V gene TRBV20-1; 10 bases match TRBD2. This CDR3 has 15 residues. The J segment lost 0 bases and the V segment lost 4 bases, leaving 4 bases of the junction unmatched. Germline CDR1 is DFQATT and CDR2 is SNEGSKA (reference sequence). CDR3 nucleotides: TGCAGTGCTAAAAAGCGGGGGGGTAGCACAGATACGCAGTATTTT. Translation gives CSAKKRGGSTDTQYF.

This clonotype was observed a handful of times. The chain combines TRBV7-9 with TRBJ2-1; D not certain. The CDR3 totals 14 residues. Between the trimmed V and J ends, which lost 0 bases and 7 bases, there was a span of 10 bases. Germline values: CDR1 SEHNR, CDR2 FQNEAQ (reference sequence). The CDR3 sequence: CASSLAYLQNEQFF. CDR3 bases: TGTGCCAGCAGCTTAGCGTATCTCCAGAATGAGCAGTTCTTC. The full variable domain, its missing parts supplied by reference TRBV7-9 and TRBJ2-1, is DTGVSQNPRHKITKRGQNVTFRCDPISEHNRLYWYRQTLGQGPEFLTYFQNEAQLEKSRLLSDRFSAERPKGSFSTLEIQRTEQGDSAMYLCASSLAYLQNEQFFGPGTRLTVL.

This chain links TRBV7-8 with TRBJ1-2; D is uncertain. Trimming left V 5 bases short and J 2 bases short, with 12 bases between. Germline CDR1 is SGHVS and CDR2 is FQNEAQ. This CDR3 is built from 14 residues. The CDR3 region has the DNA TGTGCCAGCAGCGTAGTCTTTGGAAACTATGGCTACACCTTC. It translates to CASSVVFGNYGYTF.

This clonotype was picked up many times. V usage is TRBV29-1 and J usage is TRBJ2-7; D gene ambiguous. The CDR3 consists of 13 residues. Germline lookup yields CDR1 SQVTM and CDR2 ANQGSEA. Trimming took 0 bases from V and 7 from J, leaving 13 bases between them. CDR3 in amino acids: CSVEDRGPLEQYV. DNA of the CDR3: TGCAGCGTTGAAGATCGTGGACCCTTGGAGCAGTACGTC.

This clonotype was detected a few times. This chain connects TRBV18 to TRBJ1-5, with 8 bases matching TRBD1. V gave up 6 bases and J gave up 7 bases; unmatched junction bases: 11. CDR1 is KGHSH and CDR2 is LQKENI in the germline V gene. The CDR3 extends over 15 amino acids. CDR3: CASSLGTGYEQPQHF. The CDR3 bases are TGTGCCAGCTCCCTCGGGACAGGCTATGAACAGCCCCAGCATTTT.

The sample holds many counts of this clonotype. The chain is built from TRBV10-3 and TRBJ1-4; the D is unclear. The CDR3 is 12 amino acids. V was pared by 3 bases and J by 8 bases, with 7 bases between. Germline V CDR1 and CDR2: ENHRY, SYGVKD. The CDR3 here is CAISDPGEKLFF. The CDR3 DNA reads as TGTGCCATCAGTGACCCCGGCGAAAAACTGTTTTTT.

This clonotype was picked up many times. The chain uses TRBV12-3 or TRBV12-4 and TRBJ2-7; D unresolved. This CDR3 is 13 amino acids long. V was trimmed by 6 bases and J by 0 bases, leaving 9 bases between them. The CDR3 is CASRALSSYEQYV. DNA of the CDR3: TGTGCCAGCAGGGCTTTGAGCTCCTACGAGCAGTACGTC.

The chain joins TRBV12-3 or TRBV12-4 to TRBJ1-2; D not certain. The CDR3 runs 17 residues. The germline V and J ends were trimmed by 6 bases and 5 bases, with 25 bases remaining between them. The CDR3 spells CASSQTRGVDSVYGYTF. The CDR3 nucleotides read TGTGCCAGCAGCCAAACCCGGGGAGTGGATTCGGTGTATGGCTACACCTTC.

This clonotype was seen repeatedly, ten times or more. The J gene is TRBJ2-5, the V gene TRBV20-1; D may be TRBD2 (5 bases). The CDR3 runs to 14 residues. Looked up from germline, CDR1 is DFQATT and CDR2 is SNEGSKA (reference sequence). V was trimmed by 0 bases and J by 5 bases, leaving 13 bases between them. CDR3 nucleotide sequence: TGCAGTGCTAGAGACCCCGCGGGTTTGGAGACCCAGTACTTC. Amino acids: CSARDPAGLETQYF.

This clonotype occurred a few times. The chain employs TRBV5-6 and TRBJ2-7; no reliable D call. Trimming removed 4 bases from V and 7 bases from J, with 12 bases in between. The CDR3 is 12 amino acids. Germline CDR1 and CDR2: SGHDT and YYEEEE. CDR3 region: CASSLSGWEQYV. CDR3 bases: TGTGCCAGCAGCCTTTCCGGTTGGGAGCAGTACGTC.

The rearrangement uses TRBV7-2 and TRBJ2-5; D might be TRBD2 (6 bases). The germline gives CDR1 SGHTA, CDR2 FQGNSA. With 5 bases removed from V and 3 bases from J, the gap between germline ends came to 16 bases. The CDR3 has 15 residues. The CDR3 DNA reads as TGTGCCAGCAGCCGACTCGGAGCGGGCGAAGAGACCCAGTACTTC. Translated: CASSRLGAGEETQYF.

This clonotype was seen many times. The J gene is TRBJ2-5, the V gene TRBV4-3; TRBD2 aligns across 7 bases. CDR1 is LGHNA, CDR2 YSLEER, per germline. Losses at the gene ends were 2 bases for V and 2 bases for J; bases not matched to a gene: 5. The CDR3 loop spans 15 amino acids. The CDR3 loop is CASSQLLAQQETQYF. DNA for the CDR3: TGCGCCAGCAGCCAACTACTAGCGCAACAAGAGACCCAGTACTTC.